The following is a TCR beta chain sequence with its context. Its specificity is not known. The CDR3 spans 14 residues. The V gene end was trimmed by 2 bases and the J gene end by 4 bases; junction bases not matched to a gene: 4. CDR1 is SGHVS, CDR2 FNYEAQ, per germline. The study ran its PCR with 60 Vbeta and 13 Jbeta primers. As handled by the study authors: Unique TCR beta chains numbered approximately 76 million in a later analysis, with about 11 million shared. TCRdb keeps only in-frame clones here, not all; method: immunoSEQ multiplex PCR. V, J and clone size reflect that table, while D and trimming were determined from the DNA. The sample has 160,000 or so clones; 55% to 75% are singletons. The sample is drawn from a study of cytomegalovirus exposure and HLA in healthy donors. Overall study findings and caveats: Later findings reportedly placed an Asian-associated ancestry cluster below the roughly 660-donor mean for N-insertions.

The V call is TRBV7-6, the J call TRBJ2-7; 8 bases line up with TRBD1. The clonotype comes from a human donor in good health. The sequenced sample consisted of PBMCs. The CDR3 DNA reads TGTGCCAGCAGCTTAAGCCAGGGGGCGTACGAGCAGTACTTC. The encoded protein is CASSLSQGAYEQYF.